Below, one T cell receptor beta chain is given with its context. Its binding antigen is unknown. No per-base quality is available; no much larger clone lies one base away. The method behind the library was the immunoSEQ multiplex PCR assay. The multiplex PCR relied on a mix of 60 forward primers for TCR Vbeta segments and 13 reverse primers for TCR Jbeta segments. The CDR3 region of rearranged TCR beta genes was amplified from genomic DNA by a multiplex PCR assay. Amplified TCR beta libraries were sequenced as 87-base-pair reads on the Illumina HiSeq System. The authors' analysis ran thus. A later analysis tallied about 77 million unique TCR beta chains across the 660 or so repertoires, and 10 million to 11 million of those chains were shared by two or more donors. A nearest-neighbor algorithm error-corrected the raw reads and collapsed the reads into unique sequences, merging closely related sequences to remove PCR and sequencing errors. To assign V, D and J gene segments, CDR3 sequences were aligned to IMGT reference sequences. For a sequence to be retained, at least a six-nucleotide match to both a V gene segment and a J gene segment was required. A rearrangement was called productive if the CDR3 had no stop codons and remained in frame with V and J, and every other rearrangement was called non-productive. Following IMGT convention, CDR3 was defined as the stretch from the second conserved V-encoded cysteine up to the conserved J-encoded phenylalanine. Sequences without an unambiguous match to a single V gene segment were excluded from the earlier analysis of several hundred of the donors. An earlier analysis of about 600 of the donors called V segments functional above 56.7% productive rearrangements and segregating when the between-donor standard deviation exceeded 5%. A statistical classification framework was developed to diagnose cytomegalovirus status using the catalog of TCR beta chain sequences. In a later analysis, V and J genes were assigned by comparing TCR nucleotide sequences against IMGT/GENE-DB human TR gene sequences. The TCRdist pipeline was used in a later analysis to assign CDR3 sequences and most-parsimonious VDJ recombination scenarios. A later analysis defined each TCR beta chain by its CDR3 amino acid sequence plus V-gene family, and excluded reads lacking a unique V-gene family. In a later analysis, 500 to 650 highly shared, low-generation-probability nucleotide sequences were removed to address suspected cross-contamination and a sequencing artifact. In a later analysis, a clonal expansion index was calculated for each public chain from normalized within-repertoire ranks of inferred template counts. In a later analysis, generation probabilities were computed with a VDJ recombination model fitted to out-of-frame rearrangements, and the resulting probabilities were checked against IGoR. A later analysis scored TCR-TCR, TCR-HLA and TCR-CMV co-occurrence with hypergeometric tests, applying a repertoire-size bias correction to TCR pairs. To estimate false discovery rates, a later analysis permuted the HLA or CMV assignments 20 times. In a later analysis, co-occurring TCRs were grouped using DBSCAN, with TCRdist sequence similarity added in when clustering inside HLA-allele-positive subsets. Repertoires with fewer than 30,000 or more than 120,000 public chains were left out of co-occurrence clustering, as were about five repertoires with anomalous nucleotide sharing. TCRdb retrieved this table from immuneACCESS and kept in-frame rearrangements only. Not all clones are present; in checked studies, unresolved V genes account for under half, and no reason is known for the remainder. V and J calls plus clone size are reproduced from that table; the DNA served to infer D and trimming. Counted in this sample were some 180,000 clones; 70% to 85% of them appeared once. Roughly 1.5% of the sample comes from the top ten.

The sample originates from a study of cytomegalovirus exposure and HLA in healthy donors (TCRdb year 2017). Broadly, across the study: According to an earlier analysis of 587 of the donors, some 180 million T cells yielded 120 million or so unique TCR beta sequences and more than 250 Gb of sequence data. Roughly 300 gigabases of sequencing data and approximately 93 million unique TCR sequences were included in an early release covering several hundred HLA-typed donors. The genetic ancestry cluster associated with self-reported Caucasian donors included 81% of the 398 genotyped donors. The study aimed to test whether cataloging public T cell receptors could reveal signatures of past pathogen exposure. The T cell repertoires of around 730 subjects were profiled by immunosequencing and related to cytomegalovirus serostatus. A separate validation cohort of more than 100 different subjects was used in addition to the roughly 700-subject first cohort. To predict cytomegalovirus infection status, the study combined high-throughput TCR immunosequencing, statistical association of individual TCRs with disease status, and machine learning. A later analysis re-examined previously published TCR beta repertoires from over 500 donors and added high-resolution HLA genotyping to investigate patterns of TCR occurrence. In the later analysis, no new phenotypic data were used to find candidate immune exposures; instead, reliance was placed on TCR beta sequences and their occurrence across donors. An earlier analysis of 587 of the donors used high-throughput TCR beta sequencing to judge whether each TCR beta V gene segment behaved as functional or pseudogenic. Alongside the repertoire data, information on donor age, sex, ethnicity and CMV serostatus was compiled. In a later genetic analysis, genome-wide SNP genotypes for about 55% of the roughly 700 donors were used, and that subset was treated as a discovery cohort. All discovery cohort repertoires had been generated using a single sequencing platform. Both class I and class II loci were covered by HLA typing, at four-digit resolution. Typing coverage differed by locus: A, B, C, DRB1 and DQB1 were typed in about 629-630 donors, DQA1 in roughly 500, DPA1 in approximately 600, and DPB1 in around 490. Because of strong linkage in the cohort, five DR-DQ haplotypes were treated as single units for association and clustering. On average, 235,054 unique TCR beta nucleotide sequences were sequenced per donor among fewer than 500 genotyped donors of the cohort, with roughly 18% of those sequences being non-productive. What the research found in general, with its limitations: A total of fewer than 200 TCR beta chains were listed by the study as associated with cytomegalovirus. Most CMV-associated TCR beta chains appeared to be HLA-restricted in a later analysis, and the HLA associations seemed to be driven largely by CMV exposure. The classifier was reported to diagnose cytomegalovirus status with high specificity and sensitivity in both the original cohort and the validation cohort. A few of the identified cytomegalovirus-associated TCR beta chains were confirmed in vitro to be specific for cytomegalovirus antigens. A further reported finding was that TCR beta sequences accurately predicted the HLA-A and HLA-B alleles for most subjects in the first cohort. A later analysis associated 15,000 to 20,000 TCR beta sequences with specific HLA alleles at a false discovery rate of 0.05. According to a later analysis, TCR association rates differed among HLA loci, with DRB1 alleles showing the most associated TCRs and HLA-C alleles showing the fewest. In an earlier analysis of about 600 of the donors, most TCR beta V segments appeared in productive rearrangements about 87% or about 30% of the time, broadly matching IMGT annotations. A cluster of highly shared sequence variants was judged likely to represent a technical artifact of the sequencing pipeline. Some IMGT-functional V segments, including TRBV6-2 and TRBV6-3, could not be told apart with the 87-base-pair reads, so those segments were excluded. Assigning TCR associations to individual alleles was difficult when HLA alleles, especially DR and DQ, strongly co-occurred. An association between a missense DCLRE1C variant and V-gene and J-gene trimming of TCR beta chains was found in a later genetic analysis and replicated in an independent cohort. Several of the top co-occurrence clusters appeared to be linked to parvovirus B19, influenza, CMV and Epstein-Barr virus, according to a later analysis. While some public TCRs were present in many individuals, most TCR sequences turned up only very rarely across donors. Presence/absence analyses assumed roughly uniform sequencing depth across donors, an assumption that may not hold. It was suggested by the authors that the approach could potentially be generalized to other disease states and immunological phenotypes. In this cohort, only TCR beta chains were sequenced, and detectable features were limited by the absence of alpha or paired-chain data. A later analysis found that HLA-associated TCR beta chains were more clonally expanded and had lower generation probabilities than equally common non-associated chains. Linkage disequilibrium might explain the correlated functional status among segregating V segments, but an unknown experimental factor could not be excluded. A later genetic analysis reported fewer N-insertions in productive TCRs among donors in an Asian-associated ancestry cluster than the roughly 620-donor mean. Around 16 rarely observed V segments, including chromosome 9 orphons, were excluded from the earlier analysis of some 590 of the donors because counts were too low. For the cohort, immune exposure information was limited to CMV serostatus. Because HLA typing was missing for some donors at each locus, association tests included only the typed subset.

In total, approximately 690 healthy bone marrow donors made up the cohort. All cohort members were sampled while nominally healthy, although unrecorded immune exposures were likely present. The donor was CMV seronegative and was included in the group of several hundred seronegative cohort members. Each donor provided a peripheral blood sample, and peripheral blood mononuclear cells were used for TCR beta sequencing. The Qiagen DNeasy Blood Extraction Kit was used to extract genomic DNA from the blood cell samples. V trim: 4 bases; J trim: 7 bases; unmatched bases: 12. From the germline V gene, CDR1 is SNHLY and CDR2 is FYNNEI. The CDR3 goes from the cysteine to the phenylalanine over 15 residues. Only the CDR3 DNA is retained, 45 bases long and in frame from the first base.

The V and J genes are TRBV2 and TRBJ2-7, with 8 bases aligning to TRBD1. Sequencing was carried out using PBMCs. The receptor comes from a man between 18 and 29 years old in good health and CMV-seronegative. The CDR3 protein: CASSGRTGTPREQYF. The sequenced DNA is TGTGCCAGCAGTGGGCGGACAGGGACCCCCCGTGAGCAGTACTTC.